One and the same sample provided the 11 T cell receptor beta chains below, sequenced in a study of post-analysis software for immune sequencing data. Study-wide results and caveats: About 5 TRBV segments (TRBV5-6, TRBV5-1 and TRBV20-1 among them) occurred more frequently in patients than in controls.

Antigens of these TCRs are unknown. Libraries were made from TCR beta cDNA, and they carried unique molecular identifiers. Via MiXCR, TCRdb re-called the PCR reads, giving one row per CDR3 protein. Counted here are about 200,000 distinct CDR3 sequences, roughly 30% occurring once; the ten biggest clones make up 3% to 3.5%. Sequenced: blood. The receptor source for this set is a girl aged 2 to 17 with multiple sclerosis.

This clonotype was seen many times. The V and J genes are TRBV7-3 and TRBJ2-3, with D possibly being TRBD2 (5 bases). Trimming took off 0 bases at V and 1 base at J, with 5 bases between the two ends. CDR1 SGHTA and CDR2 FQGTGA come from the germline V gene. This CDR3 has 14 amino acids. CDR3 coding DNA: TGTGCCAGCAGCTTAACTAGCGGCACAGATACGCAGTATTTT. This gives the protein CASSLTSGTDTQYF.

This clonotype was seen ten or more times. CDR3 bases: TGTGCCACCAGTCAGACCCGGACAGGTTACAATGAGCAGTTCTTC. It is translated as CATSQTRTGYNEQFF. This chain uses TRBV24-1 with TRBJ2-1, with 7 positions matching TRBD1. CDR1 is KGHDR, CDR2 SFDVKD, per germline. V dropped 6 bases and J dropped 4; count of bases not matched to a gene: 8. The CDR3 spans 15 residues.

In the case of this clonotype: This clone may be a read error of a much larger clone one base away. The chain is built from TRBV5-1 and TRBJ2-1, with 7 bases aligning to TRBD2. CDR3 length: 16 amino acids. Germline CDR1 and CDR2: SGHRS and YFSETQ. CDR3 region: CAGSFSSGSTYNEQFF. DNA of the CDR3: TGCGCCGGCAGCTTCTCTAGCGGATCAACCTACAATGAGCAGTTCTTC.

The gene calls are TRBV15 and TRBJ1-2, with a tentative D call TRBD1 (5 bases). This CDR3 has 13 residues. Between the trimmed V and J ends, which lost 3 bases and 7 bases, there was a span of 12 bases. The V gene's germline CDR1 is LNHNV and CDR2 YYDKDF (reference sequence). In nucleotides, the CDR3 is TGTGCCACCAGCAGTCGCACCGGGGGTGGCTACACCTTC. As protein: CATSSRTGGGYTF.

The genes are TRBV20-1 and TRBJ2-5, with D possibly matching TRBD2 (5 bases). The germline gives CDR1 DFQATT, CDR2 SNEGSKA (reference sequence). The CDR3 is made up of 13 amino acids. V was pared by 3 bases and J by 1 base, with 9 bases between. The DNA of the CDR3 is TGCAGTGCTAGCGGCGGGTCCCAAGAGACCCAGTACTTC. Its translation is CSASGGSQETQYF.

This clonotype was seen many times. The chain joins TRBV7-3 to TRBJ2-4; D ambiguous. CDR1 is SGHTA, CDR2 FQGTGA, per germline. V was cut by 5 bases and J by 2 bases, with 13 bases left in between. The CDR3 has 15 residues. CDR3 in DNA: TGTGCCAGCAGCCCGAGTGGTGGGCCCAAAAACATTCAGTACTTC. It is translated as CASSPSGGPKNIQYF.

The chain has TRBV7-2 and TRBJ1-5; D is possibly TRBD1 (6 bases). Germline CDR1 reads SGHTA; CDR2 reads FQGNSA. V dropped 5 bases and J dropped 7 bases, with 18 bases sitting between them. The CDR3 consists of 15 residues. CDR3 residues: CASSRIQGNRQPQHF. The CDR3 DNA reads TGTGCCAGCAGCCGGATACAGGGAAATAGGCAGCCCCAGCATTTT.

This clonotype was counted a few times. This chain links TRBV18 with TRBJ2-3; perhaps TRBD1 as D (6 bases). The CDR3 is 16 amino acids. Trimming left V 1 base short and J 5 bases short, with 16 bases between. CDR1 and CDR2 from the germline V gene are KGHSH and LQKENI. As DNA, the CDR3 is TGTGCCAGCTCACCACGCCATCAGGGGCGGATAGATACGCAGTATTTT. It yields the protein CASSPRHQGRIDTQYF.

Many counts were recorded for this clonotype. The chain carries TRBV4-1 and TRBJ2-3; TRBD1 matches at 7 bases. J was trimmed by 6 bases and V by 5 bases; bases with no gene match: 11. This CDR3 has 15 residues. Germline V gene sequence: CDR1 MGHRA, CDR2 YSYEKL. CDR3 amino acids: CASSAWDSRGDTQYF. In nucleotides, the CDR3 is TGCGCCAGCAGCGCCTGGGACAGTCGAGGCGATACGCAGTATTTT.

The sample holds a few counts of this clonotype. J is TRBJ2-1 and V is TRBV7-9; D call uncertain. In germline, CDR1 is SEHNR, CDR2 FQNEAQ (reference sequence). The V and J ends lost 5 bases and 7 bases respectively, with 15 bases between them. This CDR3 is 14 amino acids long. DNA of the CDR3: TGTGCCAGCAGCCGGACCGCTCCACGAAATGAGCAGTTCTTC. This sequence encodes CASSRTAPRNEQFF.

Here the CDR3 DNA reads TGCAGCGCCCGCAGGGCCTACGAGCAGTACTTC. Amino acid sequence: CSARRAYEQYF. V is TRBV29-1 and J is TRBJ2-7, with D tentatively TRBD1 (5 bases). The germline V and J ends were trimmed by 7 bases and 2 bases, with 9 bases remaining between them. The length of the CDR3 is 11 residues. The germline V gene has CDR1 SQVTM and CDR2 ANQGSEA.